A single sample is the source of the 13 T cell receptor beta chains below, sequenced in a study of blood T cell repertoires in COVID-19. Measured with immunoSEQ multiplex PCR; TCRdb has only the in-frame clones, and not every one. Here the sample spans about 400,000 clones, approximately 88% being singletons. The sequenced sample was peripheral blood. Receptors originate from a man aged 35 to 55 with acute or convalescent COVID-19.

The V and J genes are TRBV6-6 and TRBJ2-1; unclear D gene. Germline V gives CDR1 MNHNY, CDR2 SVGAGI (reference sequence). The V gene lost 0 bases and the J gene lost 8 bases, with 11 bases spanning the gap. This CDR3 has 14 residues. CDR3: CASSYSIMGDEQFF. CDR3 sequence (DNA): TGTGCCAGCAGTTACTCGATCATGGGCGATGAGCAGTTCTTC.

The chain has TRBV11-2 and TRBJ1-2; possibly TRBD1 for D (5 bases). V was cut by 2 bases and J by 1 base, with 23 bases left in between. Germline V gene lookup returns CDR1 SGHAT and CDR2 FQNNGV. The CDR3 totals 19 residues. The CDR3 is CASSLSPTQGPSLNYGYTF. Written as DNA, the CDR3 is TGTGCCAGCAGCTTATCTCCCACGCAGGGTCCCTCCCTTAACTATGGCTACACCTTC.

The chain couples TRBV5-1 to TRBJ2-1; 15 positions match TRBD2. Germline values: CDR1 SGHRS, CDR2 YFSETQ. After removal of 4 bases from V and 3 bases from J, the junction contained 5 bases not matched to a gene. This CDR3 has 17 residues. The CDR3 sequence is CASSPPGLAGGYNEQFF. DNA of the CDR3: TGCGCCAGCAGCCCCCCGGGACTAGCGGGGGGCTACAATGAGCAGTTCTTC.

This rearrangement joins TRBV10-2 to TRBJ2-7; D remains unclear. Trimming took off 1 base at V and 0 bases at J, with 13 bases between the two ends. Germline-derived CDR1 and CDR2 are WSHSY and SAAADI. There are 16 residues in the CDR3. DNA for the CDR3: TGCGCCAGCAGTGAGTGGAGACCCTATAGCTCCTACGAGCAGTACTTC. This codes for CASSEWRPYSSYEQYF.

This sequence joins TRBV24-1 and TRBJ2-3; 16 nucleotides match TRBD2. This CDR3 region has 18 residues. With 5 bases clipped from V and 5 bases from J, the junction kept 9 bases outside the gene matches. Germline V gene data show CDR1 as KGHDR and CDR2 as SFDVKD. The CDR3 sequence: CATSAEPGLAGGKDTQYF. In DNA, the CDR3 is TGTGCCACCAGTGCCGAGCCGGGACTAGCGGGGGGGAAAGATACGCAGTATTTT.

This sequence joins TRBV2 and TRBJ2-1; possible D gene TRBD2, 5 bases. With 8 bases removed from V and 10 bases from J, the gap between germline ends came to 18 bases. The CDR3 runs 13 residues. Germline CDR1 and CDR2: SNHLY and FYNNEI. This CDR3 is CASLASGQSEQFF. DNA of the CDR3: TGTGCCAGCTTGGCAAGCGGCCAATCAGAGCAGTTCTTC.

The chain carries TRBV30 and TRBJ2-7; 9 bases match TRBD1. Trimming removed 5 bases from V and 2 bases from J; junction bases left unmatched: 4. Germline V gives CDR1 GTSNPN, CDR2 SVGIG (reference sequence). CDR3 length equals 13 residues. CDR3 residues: CAWGQGTTYEQYF. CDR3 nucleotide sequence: TGTGCCTGGGGACAGGGGACCACCTACGAGCAGTACTTC.

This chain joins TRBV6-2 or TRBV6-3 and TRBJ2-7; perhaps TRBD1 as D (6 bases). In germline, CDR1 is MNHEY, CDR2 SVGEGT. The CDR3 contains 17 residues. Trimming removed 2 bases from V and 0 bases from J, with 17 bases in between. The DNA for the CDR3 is TGTGCCAGCAGTTACAACAGGGACACAAAAGACTCCTACGAGCAGTACTTC. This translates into CASSYNRDTKDSYEQYF.

CDR3: CASRTSGTDTQYF. The CDR3, as DNA: TGTGCCAGCAGGACTAGCGGCACAGATACGCAGTATTTT. The V gene is TRBV6-5, the J gene TRBJ2-3, with 8 bases fitting TRBD2. The CDR3 has 13 amino acids. Germline CDR1 MNHEY, CDR2 SVGAGI. V lost 6 bases, J lost 1 base, and 0 bases stayed unmatched.

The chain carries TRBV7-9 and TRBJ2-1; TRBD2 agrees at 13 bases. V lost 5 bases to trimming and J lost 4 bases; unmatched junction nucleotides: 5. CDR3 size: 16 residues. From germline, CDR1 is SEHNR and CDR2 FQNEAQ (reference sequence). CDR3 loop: CASSLRLAGGYNEQFF. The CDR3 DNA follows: TGTGCCAGCAGCCTGAGACTAGCGGGGGGATACAATGAGCAGTTCTTC.

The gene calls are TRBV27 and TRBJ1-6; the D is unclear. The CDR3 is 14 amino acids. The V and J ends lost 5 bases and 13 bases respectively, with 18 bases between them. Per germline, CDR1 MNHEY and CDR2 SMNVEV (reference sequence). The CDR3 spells CASSVNGRDWPLHF. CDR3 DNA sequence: TGTGCCAGCAGTGTAAACGGACGGGATTGGCCCCTCCACTTT.

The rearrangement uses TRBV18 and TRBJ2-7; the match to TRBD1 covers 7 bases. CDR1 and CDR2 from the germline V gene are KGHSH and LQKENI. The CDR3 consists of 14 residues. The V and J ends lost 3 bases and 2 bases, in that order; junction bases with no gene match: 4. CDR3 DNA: TGTGCCAGCTCACCCGGGACAGAGACCTACGAGCAGTACTTC. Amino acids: CASSPGTETYEQYF. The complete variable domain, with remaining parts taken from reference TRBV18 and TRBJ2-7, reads NAGVMQNPRHLVRRRGQEARLRCSPMKGHSHVYWYRQLPEEGLKFMVYLQKENIIDESGMPKERFSAEFPKEGPSILRIQQVVRGDSAAYFCASSPGTETYEQYFGPGTRLTVT.

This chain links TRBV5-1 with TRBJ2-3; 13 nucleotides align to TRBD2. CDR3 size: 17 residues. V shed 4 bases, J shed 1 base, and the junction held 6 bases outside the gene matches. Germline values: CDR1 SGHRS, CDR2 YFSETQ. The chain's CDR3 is CASSLPTSGGGTDTQYF. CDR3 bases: TGCGCCAGCAGCCTCCCAACTAGCGGGGGGGGCACAGATACGCAGTATTTT.